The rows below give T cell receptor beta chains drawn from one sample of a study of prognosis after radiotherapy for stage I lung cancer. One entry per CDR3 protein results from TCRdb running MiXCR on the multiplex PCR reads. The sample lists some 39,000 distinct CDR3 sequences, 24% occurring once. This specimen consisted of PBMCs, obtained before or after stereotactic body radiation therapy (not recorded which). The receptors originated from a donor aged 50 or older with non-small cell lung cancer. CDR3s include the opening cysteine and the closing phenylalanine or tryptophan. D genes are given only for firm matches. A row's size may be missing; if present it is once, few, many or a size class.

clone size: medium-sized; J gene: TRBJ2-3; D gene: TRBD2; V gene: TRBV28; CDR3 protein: CASRYLSGERADTQYF; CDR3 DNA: TGTGCCAGCAGGTATCTCAGCGGGGAGCGAGCAGATACGCAGTATTTT
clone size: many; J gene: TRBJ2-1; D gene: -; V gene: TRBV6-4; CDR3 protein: CASSPGGEYNEQFF; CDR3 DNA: TGTGCCAGCAGCCCCGGTGGGGAGTACAATGAGCAGTTCTTC
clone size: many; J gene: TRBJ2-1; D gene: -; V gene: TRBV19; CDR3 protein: CASSNKKSGYNEQFF; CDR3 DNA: TGTGCCAGTAGTAACAAGAAGTCGGGGTACAATGAGCAGTTCTTC
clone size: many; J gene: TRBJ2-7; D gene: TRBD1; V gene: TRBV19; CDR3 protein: CASSRGQGIDHEQYF; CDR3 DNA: TGTGCCAGTAGTAGGGGACAGGGGATTGATCACGAGCAGTACTTC
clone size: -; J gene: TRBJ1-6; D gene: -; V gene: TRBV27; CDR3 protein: CASRFTNPPLHF; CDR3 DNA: TGTGCCAGCAGATTCACAAATCCACCCCTCCACTTT
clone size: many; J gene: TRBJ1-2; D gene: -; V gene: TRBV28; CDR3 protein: CASSILRYQLGYTF; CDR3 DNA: TGTGCCAGCAGTATCCTCAGGTATCAGCTTGGCTACACCTTC
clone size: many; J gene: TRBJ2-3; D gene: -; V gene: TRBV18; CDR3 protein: CASSPPTGTDTQYF; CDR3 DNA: TGTGCCAGCTCACCACCTACTGGCACAGATACGCAGTATTTT
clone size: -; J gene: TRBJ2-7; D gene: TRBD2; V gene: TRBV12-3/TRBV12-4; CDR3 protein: CASSLRVASGINYEQYF; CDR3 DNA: TGTGCCAGCAGTTTACGCGTCGCTAGCGGGATCAACTACGAGCAGTACTTC
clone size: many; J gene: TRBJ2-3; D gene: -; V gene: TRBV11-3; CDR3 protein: CASSFGTRNTDTQYF; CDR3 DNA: TGTGCCAGCAGCTTCGGGACTCGTAACACAGATACGCAGTATTTT
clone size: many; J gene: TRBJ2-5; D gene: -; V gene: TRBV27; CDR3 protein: CASSLRRVETQYF; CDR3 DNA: TGTGCCAGCAGTTTACGTCGAGTAGAGACCCAGTACTTC
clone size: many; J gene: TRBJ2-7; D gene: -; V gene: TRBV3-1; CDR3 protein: CASSQEGMKGGYEQYF; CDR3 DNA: TGTGCCAGCAGCCAAGAGGGGATGAAGGGGGGCTACGAGCAGTACTTC
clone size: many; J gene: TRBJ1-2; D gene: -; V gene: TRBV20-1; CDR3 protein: CSLLAGHGYTF; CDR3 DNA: TGCAGTCTGTTGGCGGGTCATGGCTACACCTTC
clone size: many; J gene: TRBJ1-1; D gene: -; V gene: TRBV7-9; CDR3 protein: CASSLGVSSTEAFF; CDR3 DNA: TGTGCCAGCAGCCTAGGAGTTTCGAGCACTGAAGCTTTCTTT
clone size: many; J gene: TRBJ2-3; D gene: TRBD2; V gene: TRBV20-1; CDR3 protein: CSAPGGPVDTQYF; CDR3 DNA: TGCAGTGCTCCGGGGGGGCCTGTAGATACGCAGTATTTT
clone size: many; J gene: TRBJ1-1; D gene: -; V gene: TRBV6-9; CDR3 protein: CASSSTEKAFF; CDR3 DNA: TGTGCCAGCAGTTCGACCGAAAAAGCTTTCTTT
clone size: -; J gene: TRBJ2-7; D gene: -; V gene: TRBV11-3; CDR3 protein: CASSLLSVYEQYF; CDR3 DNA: TGTGCCAGCAGCTTACTGAGTGTCTACGAGCAGTACTTC
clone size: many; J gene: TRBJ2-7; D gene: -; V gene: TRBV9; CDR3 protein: CASSVVGDGGIGEQYF; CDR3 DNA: TGTGCCAGCAGCGTAGTTGGGGATGGGGGAATTGGCGAGCAGTACTTC
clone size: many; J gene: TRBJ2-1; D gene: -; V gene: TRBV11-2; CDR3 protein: CASSLRVAASPSFF; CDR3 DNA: TGTGCCAGCAGCTTACGTGTGGCGGCGTCTCCTTCGTTCTTC
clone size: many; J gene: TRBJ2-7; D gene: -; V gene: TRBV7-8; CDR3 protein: CAGSLGPLGYEQYF; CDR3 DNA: TGTGCCGGCAGCTTAGGCCCTTTAGGGTACGAGCAGTACTTC
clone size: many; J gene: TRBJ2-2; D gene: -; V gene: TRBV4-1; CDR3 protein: CASSQVGGLNTGELFF; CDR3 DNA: TGCGCCAGCAGCCAAGTAGGGGGGCTGAACACCGGGGAGCTGTTTTTT
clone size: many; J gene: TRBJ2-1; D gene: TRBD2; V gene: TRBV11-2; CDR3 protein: CASSLGGGATVEQFF; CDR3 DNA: TGTGCCAGCAGCTTGGGCGGGGGGGCAACAGTTGAGCAGTTCTTC
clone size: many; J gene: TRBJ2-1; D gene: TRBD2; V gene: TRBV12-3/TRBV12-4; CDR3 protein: CASSLGTSFYNEQFF; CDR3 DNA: TGTGCCAGCAGCCTCGGGACTAGCTTCTACAATGAGCAGTTCTTC
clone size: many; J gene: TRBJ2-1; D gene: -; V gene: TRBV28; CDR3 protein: CASSLSSRGEQFF; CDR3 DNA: TGTGCCAGCAGTTTGTCTAGCAGGGGTGAGCAGTTCTTC
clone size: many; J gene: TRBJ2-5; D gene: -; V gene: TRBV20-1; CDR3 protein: CSAQPLGQGETSGKYQETQYF; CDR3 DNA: TGCAGTGCTCAACCCCTCGGACAGGGGGAAACTAGCGGGAAGTACCAAGAGACCCAGTACTTC
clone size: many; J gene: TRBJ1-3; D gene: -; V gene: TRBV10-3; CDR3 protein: CASRQRDSGNTIYF; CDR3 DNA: TGTGCCTCTCGCCAAAGGGATTCCGGAAACACCATATATTTT
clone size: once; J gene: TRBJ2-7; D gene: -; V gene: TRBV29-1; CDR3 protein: CSVYTPGFYEQYF; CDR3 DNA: TGCAGCGTTTACACCCCGGGATTCTACGAGCAGTACTTC
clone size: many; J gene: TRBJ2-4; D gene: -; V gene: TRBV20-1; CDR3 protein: CSASLYHIQYF; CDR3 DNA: TGCAGTGCTAGTTTGTATCACATTCAGTACTTC
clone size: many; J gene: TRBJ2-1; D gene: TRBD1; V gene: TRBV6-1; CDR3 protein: CASSGTGTGYGEQFF; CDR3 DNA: TGTGCCAGCAGTGGGACCGGGACAGGGTACGGTGAGCAGTTCTTC
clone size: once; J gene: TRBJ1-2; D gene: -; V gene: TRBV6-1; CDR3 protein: CASNPGGNYGYTF; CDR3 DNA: TGTGCCAGCAACCCGGGGGGGAACTATGGCTACACCTTC
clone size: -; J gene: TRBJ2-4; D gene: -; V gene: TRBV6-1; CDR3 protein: CASSVKHRENIQYF; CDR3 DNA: TGTGCCAGTAGTGTCAAACACAGGGAAAACATTCAGTACTTC
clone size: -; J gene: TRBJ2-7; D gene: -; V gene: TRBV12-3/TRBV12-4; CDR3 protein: CASSPNPRTPLRYEKYF; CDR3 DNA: TGTGCCAGCAGTCCGAATCCGAGGACCCCCCTGCGATACGAGAAGTACTTC
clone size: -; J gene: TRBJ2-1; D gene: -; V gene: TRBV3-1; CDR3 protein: CASTRGGIYTGEQFF; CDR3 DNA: TGTGCCAGCACCCGGGGAGGGATATACACAGGGGAGCAGTTCTTC
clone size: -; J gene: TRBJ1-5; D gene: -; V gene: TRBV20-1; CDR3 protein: CSANPESINQPQHF; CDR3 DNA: TGCAGTGCTAATCCGGAAAGTATAAATCAGCCCCAGCATTTT
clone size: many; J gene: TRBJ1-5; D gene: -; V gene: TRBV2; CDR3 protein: CASSEWATGGRNQPQHF; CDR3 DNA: TGTGCCAGCAGTGAGTGGGCCACCGGGGGGCGGAATCAGCCCCAGCATTTT
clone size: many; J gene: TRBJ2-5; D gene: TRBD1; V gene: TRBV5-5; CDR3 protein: CASSAPGQGVETQYF; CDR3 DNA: TGTGCCAGCAGCGCCCCGGGACAGGGGGTTGAGACCCAGTACTTC
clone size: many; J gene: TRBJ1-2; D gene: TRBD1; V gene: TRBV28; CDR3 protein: CASSLGGTGGNYGYTF; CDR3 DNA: TGTGCCAGCAGTTTAGGGGGGACAGGGGGAAACTATGGCTACACCTTC
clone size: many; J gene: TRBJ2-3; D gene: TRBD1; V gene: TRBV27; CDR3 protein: CASSFTGVGGDTQYF; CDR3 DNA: TGTGCCAGCAGTTTCACAGGGGTGGGTGGAGATACGCAGTATTTT
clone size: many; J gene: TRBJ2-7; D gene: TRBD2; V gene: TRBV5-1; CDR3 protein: CASKEREYGTYEQYF; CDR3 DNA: TGCGCCAGCAAGGAGCGGGAGTATGGCACCTACGAGCAGTACTTC
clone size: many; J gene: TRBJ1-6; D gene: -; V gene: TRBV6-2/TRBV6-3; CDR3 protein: CASSSPPNSPLHF; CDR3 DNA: TGTGCCAGCAGTTCTCCCCCCAATTCACCCCTCCACTTT
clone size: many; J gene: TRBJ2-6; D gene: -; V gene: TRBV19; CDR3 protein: CASSPRLSGANVLTF; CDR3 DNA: TGTGCCAGTAGTCCCCGACTCTCTGGGGCCAACGTCCTGACTTTC
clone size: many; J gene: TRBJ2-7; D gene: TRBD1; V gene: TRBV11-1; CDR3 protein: CATQGQGREQYF; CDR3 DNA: TGTGCCACCCAAGGACAGGGCCGCGAGCAGTACTTC
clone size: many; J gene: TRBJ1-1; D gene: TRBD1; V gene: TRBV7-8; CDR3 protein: CASRETGGDTEAFF; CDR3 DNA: TGTGCCAGCAGAGAGACAGGGGGGGACACTGAAGCTTTCTTT
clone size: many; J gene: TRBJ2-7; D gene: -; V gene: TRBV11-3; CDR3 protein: CASSISSGSSYEQYF; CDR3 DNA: TGTGCCAGCAGCATCTCCTCGGGCAGTTCCTACGAGCAGTACTTC
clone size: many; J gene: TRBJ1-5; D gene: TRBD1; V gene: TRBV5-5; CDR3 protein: CASSPTGHNQPQHF; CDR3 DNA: TGTGCCAGCAGCCCGACAGGGCACAATCAGCCCCAGCATTTT
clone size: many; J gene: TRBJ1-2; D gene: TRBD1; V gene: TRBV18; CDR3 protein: CASSQQGGNGYTF; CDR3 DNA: TGTGCCAGCTCACAACAGGGGGGGAATGGCTACACCTTC
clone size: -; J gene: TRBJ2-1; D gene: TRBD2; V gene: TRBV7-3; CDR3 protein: CASSSSGRPYNEQFF; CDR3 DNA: TGTGCCAGCAGCTCCAGCGGGAGACCATACAATGAGCAGTTCTTC
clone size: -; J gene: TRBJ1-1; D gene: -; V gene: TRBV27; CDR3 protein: CASSYRRPTLHTEAFF; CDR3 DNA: TGTGCCAGCAGTTACAGGCGGCCAACGTTACACACTGAAGCTTTCTTT
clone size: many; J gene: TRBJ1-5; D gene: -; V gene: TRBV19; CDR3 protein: CASSTLGQGNQPQHF; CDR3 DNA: TGTGCCAGTAGTACCTTGGGACAAGGAAATCAGCCCCAGCATTTT
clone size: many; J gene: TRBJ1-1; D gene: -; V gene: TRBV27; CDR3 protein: CASSGRINTEAFF; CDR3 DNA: TGTGCCAGCAGTGGACGGATTAACACTGAAGCTTTCTTT
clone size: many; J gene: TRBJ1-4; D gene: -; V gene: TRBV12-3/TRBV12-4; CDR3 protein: CASSSGSEKLFF; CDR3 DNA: TGTGCCAGCAGTTCGGGGAGTGAAAAACTGTTTTTT
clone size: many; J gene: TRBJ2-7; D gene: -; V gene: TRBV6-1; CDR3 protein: CALGGYEQYF; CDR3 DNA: TGTGCCCTGGGGGGCTACGAGCAGTACTTC
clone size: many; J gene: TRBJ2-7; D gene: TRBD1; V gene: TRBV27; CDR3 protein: CASSLGTGLDEQYF; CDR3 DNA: TGTGCCAGCAGTTTAGGGACAGGGTTGGACGAGCAGTACTTC
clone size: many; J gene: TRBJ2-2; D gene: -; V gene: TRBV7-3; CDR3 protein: CASSLYRTTHTGELFF; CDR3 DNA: TGTGCCAGCAGTTTATATAGGACTACCCACACCGGGGAGCTGTTTTTT
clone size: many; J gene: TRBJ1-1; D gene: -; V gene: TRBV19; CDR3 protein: CASSATGGYPNTEAFF; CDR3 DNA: TGTGCCAGTAGTGCCACGGGGGGGTACCCGAACACTGAAGCTTTCTTT